This T cell receptor beta chain stems from a study of blood T cell repertoires in COVID-19. Overall study context: Samples taken during acute and convalescent COVID-19 were collected in the United States, Italy and Spain.

Original analysis: Amplification of reference gene primers was used by the study to estimate nucleated cell counts. Clones were read by immunoSEQ multiplex PCR, and TCRdb kept only the in-frame ones, dropping some. That table is the source of V, J and clone size, and D and trimming were worked out from the DNA. Of approximately 470,000 clones listed, around 90% are singletons. The sequence derives from a woman under 30 who had recovered from COVID-19. Sequenced sample: PBMCs or T cells enriched from blood (not recorded which).

The CDR3 nucleotides are TGTGCCAGCCCCCCCCAGGAACGAGAGACCCAGTACTTC. Amino acids: CASPPQERETQYF. The chain couples TRBV2 to TRBJ2-5; D remains unclear. This CDR3 spans 13 amino acids. Germline CDR1 and CDR2: SNHLY and FYNNEI. V lost 8 bases, J lost 4 bases, and 14 bases lay in between. The complete variable domain, with remaining parts taken from reference TRBV2 and TRBJ2-5, reads EPEVTQTPSHQVTQMGQEVILRCVPISNHLYFYWYRQILGQKVEFLVSFYNNEISEKSEIFDDQFSVERPDGSNFTLKIRSTKLEDSAMYFCASPPQERETQYFGPGTRLLVL.